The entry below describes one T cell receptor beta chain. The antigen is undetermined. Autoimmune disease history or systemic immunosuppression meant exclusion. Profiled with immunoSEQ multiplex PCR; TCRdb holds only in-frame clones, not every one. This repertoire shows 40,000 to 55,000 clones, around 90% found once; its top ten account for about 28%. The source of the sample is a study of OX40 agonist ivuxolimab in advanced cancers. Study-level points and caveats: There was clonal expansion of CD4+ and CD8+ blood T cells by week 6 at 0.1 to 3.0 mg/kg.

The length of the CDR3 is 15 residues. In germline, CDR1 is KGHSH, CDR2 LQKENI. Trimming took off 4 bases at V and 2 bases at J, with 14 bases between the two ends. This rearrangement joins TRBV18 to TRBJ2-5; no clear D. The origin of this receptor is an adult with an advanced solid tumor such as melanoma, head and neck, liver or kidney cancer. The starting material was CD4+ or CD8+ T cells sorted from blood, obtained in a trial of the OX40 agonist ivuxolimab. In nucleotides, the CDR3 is TGTGCCAGCTCACTCTTGTTAACAGATCAAGAGACCCAGTACTTC. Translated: CASSLLLTDQETQYF.